Listed below are T cell receptor beta chains from one sample, sequenced in a study of a mutant IDH1 vaccine in newly diagnosed glioma. Produced via immunoSEQ multiplex PCR; TCRdb's table is partial and in-frame only. The sample includes under 40,000 clones, roughly 80% of them seen just once. Their specific antigens are unknown. This specimen consisted of PBMCs, obtained from a glioma patient whose treatment included an IDH1 peptide vaccine. Source of these receptors: a man aged 25-45 years with glioma. Each CDR3 is given without its conserved first and last residue. Fields, in order: V gene, clone size, CDR3 protein. Part of the rows lack a size; the others show once, few, many or a class for expanded clones.

V: TRBV4-1; size: few; CDR3: ASSQGDGRTNYGYT
V: TRBV5-1; size: NA; CDR3: ASSIGTAGDGYT
V: TRBV7-2; size: NA; CDR3: ASSLGTGVGELF
V: TRBV25-1; size: NA; CDR3: ASSDVGTEAF
V: TRBV20-1; size: NA; CDR3: SAPRNYGYT
V: TRBV28; size: few; CDR3: ASSTPSTDTQY
V: TRBV2; size: once; CDR3: ASSEDIWRTGGYT
V: TRBV9; size: medium-sized; CDR3: ASSVGGGTQETQY
V: TRBV6-5; size: NA; CDR3: ASSYSGTAPYGYT
V: TRBV11-3; size: NA; CDR3: ASSLVAGGELF
V: TRBV19; size: NA; CDR3: ASSTRLFVDGSPLH
V: TRBV28; size: NA; CDR3: ASSLYGTPSNQPQH
V: TRBV6-5; size: once; CDR3: ASSRGLEETQY
V: TRBV5-1; size: once; CDR3: ASSFGEYYGYT
V: TRBV7-2; size: NA; CDR3: ASSPIGQGTNEKLF
V: TRBV6-6; size: NA; CDR3: ASSYLPSGEEQF
V: TRBV5-8; size: NA; CDR3: ASSLTLRNQPQH
V: TRBV4-3; size: NA; CDR3: ASSQFSGGAYNEQF
V: TRBV7-6; size: NA; CDR3: ASSPGAGTGANVLT
V: TRBV7-3; size: NA; CDR3: ASSPGTGGRDEQY
V: TRBV28; size: once; CDR3: ASSLTSGSTDTQY
V: TRBV10-3; size: NA; CDR3: AISEGTRGRELF
V: TRBV7-6; size: NA; CDR3: ASSLASSGANVLT
V: TRBV29-1; size: NA; CDR3: SVHGRLADTQY
V: TRBV19; size: NA; CDR3: ASSRGTASNQPQH
V: TRBV29-1; size: NA; CDR3: SAQAGNTIY
V: TRBV30; size: medium-sized; CDR3: AGVRNTEAF
V: TRBV5-1; size: once; CDR3: ASSSNPRLFDRGHEKLF
V: TRBV19; size: NA; CDR3: ASSTGTGTNTGELF
V: TRBV7-8; size: NA; CDR3: ASSPVSGHSSYEQY
V: TRBV7-8; size: NA; CDR3: ASSSREGAYNEQF
V: TRBV5-3; size: few; CDR3: ARSHKGQGDDEQY